The TCR beta chain described here comes from a study of blood T cell repertoires in COVID-19. In the study overall: Spain, Italy and the United States supplied samples that represented acute and convalescent COVID-19. The analysed material was cDNA or gDNA that came from T cells, B-cell-depleted T cells, or PBMCs.

The CDR3 runs 14 residues. Germline V CDR1 and CDR2: LGHDT, YNNKEL (reference sequence). The V gene end was trimmed by 3 bases and the J gene end by 3 bases; junction bases not matched to a gene: 3. This clone showed up just a few times. Study processing details: Estimates of nucleated cell counts were drawn from the amplification of reference gene primers. Profiling relied on immunoSEQ multiplex PCR, and the TCRdb table lists in-frame clones only, not all of them. For V, J and clone size, that table is used; D and trimming come from the DNA. The sample carries 60,000 or so clones, 60% to 85% recorded once.

The chain carries TRBV3-1 (or the pseudogene TRBV3-2) and TRBJ1-1, with 8 positions matching TRBD1. The clonotype comes from a human donor in a cohort sampled during active COVID-19. The specimen was peripheral blood. CDR3 sequence reads: CASSQGRGHTEAFF. The CDR3 DNA is TGTGCCAGCAGCCAGGGCAGGGGGCACACTGAAGCTTTCTTT.